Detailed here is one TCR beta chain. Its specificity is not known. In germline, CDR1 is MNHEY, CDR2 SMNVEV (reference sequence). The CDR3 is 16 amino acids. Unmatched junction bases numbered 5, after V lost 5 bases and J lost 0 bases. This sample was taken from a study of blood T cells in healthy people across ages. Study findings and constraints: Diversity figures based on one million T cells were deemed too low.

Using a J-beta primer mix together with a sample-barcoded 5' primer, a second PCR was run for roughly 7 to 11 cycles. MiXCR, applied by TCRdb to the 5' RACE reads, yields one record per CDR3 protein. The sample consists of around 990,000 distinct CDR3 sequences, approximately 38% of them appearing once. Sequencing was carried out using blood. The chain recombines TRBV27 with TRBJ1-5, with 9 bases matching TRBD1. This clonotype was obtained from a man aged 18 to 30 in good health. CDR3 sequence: CASSPRTGVSNQPQHF. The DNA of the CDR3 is TGTGCCAGCAGTCCTCGGACAGGGGTTAGCAATCAGCCCCAGCATTTT.